A single sample is the source of the 18 T cell receptor beta chains below, sequenced in a study of blood T cells in healthy people across ages. Combining a sample-barcoded 5' primer with a J-beta primer mix, a second PCR ran for roughly 7 to 11 cycles. TCRdb re-analysed the 5' RACE reads in MiXCR, keeping a single row per CDR3 protein. The repertoire has roughly 830,000 distinct CDR3 sequences, 62% of them found once; the top ten carry 25% to 30%. What was sequenced was blood. These receptors were collected from a man aged 25 to 40 in good health.

The J gene is TRBJ2-7, the V gene TRBV9; the D is unclear. V lost 3 bases and J 2 bases, leaving 15 bases between the germline ends. Germline CDR1 and CDR2: SGDLS and YYNGEE. CDR3 length: 15 residues. The CDR3 loop reads CASSGNLDPTYEQYF. The CDR3 DNA sequence: TGTGCCAGCAGCGGGAACCTTGACCCAACCTACGAGCAGTACTTC.

This clonotype was counted a few times. This chain connects TRBV20-1 to TRBJ1-2; 7 positions agree with TRBD1. V lost 6 bases to trimming and J lost 8 bases; unmatched junction nucleotides: 6. The CDR3 has 11 amino acids. The germline gives CDR1 DFQATT, CDR2 SNEGSKA (reference sequence). In nucleotides, the CDR3 is TGCAGTGCAAGACAGGGTGTGGGCTACACCTTC. This translates into CSARQGVGYTF.

The chain combines TRBV12-3 or TRBV12-4 with TRBJ2-7, with unresolved D. V was pared by 8 bases and J by 3 bases, with 8 bases between. The CDR3 spans 11 residues. The CDR3 is CASGRVYEQYF. CDR3 bases: TGTGCCAGCGGAAGGGTCTACGAGCAGTACTTC.

Ten or more counts support this clonotype. This chain links TRBV15 with TRBJ2-7, with D possibly called TRBD1 or TRBD2 (5 bases each). This CDR3 spans 17 amino acids. Trimming shortened V by 5 bases and J by 0 bases, and 20 bases separated the two germline ends. Germline-derived CDR1 and CDR2 are LNHNV and YYDKDF (reference sequence). The CDR3 DNA sequence: TGTGCCACCAGCTCCTCCCAAGCTGTGGGGGTCTCCTACGAGCAGTACTTC. Translating it yields CATSSSQAVGVSYEQYF.

V usage is TRBV6-5 and J usage is TRBJ2-5, with 10 bases identical to TRBD1. Germline CDR1 MNHEY, CDR2 SVGAGI. The CDR3 is 15 residues long. J was trimmed by 2 bases and V by 7 bases; bases with no gene match: 7. The CDR3 region has the DNA TGTGCCAGCAACACACAGGACAGGGGGCAAGAGACCCAGTACTTC. Translated: CASNTQDRGQETQYF.

The chain employs TRBV29-1 and TRBJ2-5, with D possibly being TRBD2 (5 bases). The CDR3 runs 13 residues. Germline V gene sequence: CDR1 SQVTM, CDR2 ANQGSEA. The CDR3 DNA sequence: TGCGCCATAAGACTAACACTCCAAGAGACCCAGTACTTC. This sequence encodes CAIRLTLQETQYF.

The chain is built from TRBV2 and TRBJ2-1; TRBD2 agrees at 10 bases. V was pared by 5 bases and J by 9 bases, with 10 bases of the junction left unmatched. CDR1 and CDR2 from the germline V gene are SNHLY and FYNNEI. The CDR3 is 15 amino acids. This CDR3 reads CASSPSGGVRSEQFF. The CDR3 coding sequence is TGTGCCAGCAGTCCGAGCGGGGGGGTTAGGAGTGAGCAGTTCTTC.

Only a few counts were recorded for this clonotype. The chain carries TRBV7-9 and TRBJ1-6, with D perhaps matching TRBD1 (6 bases). Trimming removed 5 bases from V and 3 bases from J, with 14 bases in between. The CDR3 covers 16 residues. Germline V gene data show CDR1 as SEHNR and CDR2 as FQNEAQ (reference sequence). CDR3 loop: CASSPRQDGYNSPLHF. The CDR3 nucleotides read TGTGCCAGCAGCCCCCGACAGGACGGCTATAATTCACCCCTCCACTTT.

The chain combines TRBV20-1 with TRBJ2-1; 8 bases match TRBD2. Trimming removed 3 bases from V and 0 bases from J; junction bases left unmatched: 7. The germline gives CDR1 DFQATT, CDR2 SNEGSKA (reference sequence). This CDR3 has 16 amino acids. CDR3 in DNA: TGCAGTGCTAGCTCCAGCGGGGGCGTCTCCTACAATGAGCAGTTCTTC. Encoded protein: CSASSSGGVSYNEQFF.

The CDR3 protein is CASSQTGEAPNEQFF. In nucleotides, the CDR3 is TGTGCCAGCAGCCAAACCGGGGAAGCTCCTAATGAGCAGTTCTTC. The chain couples TRBV4-2 to TRBJ2-1; a possible D gene is TRBD2 (5 bases). V lost 2 bases and J 7 bases, leaving 15 bases between the germline ends. CDR1 is LGHNA and CDR2 is YNFKEQ in the germline V gene. The CDR3 length is 15 residues.

The chain joins TRBV9 to TRBJ2-7; TRBD2 matches 7 bases. Looked up from germline, CDR1 is SGDLS and CDR2 is YYNGEE. The V and J ends lost 7 bases and 2 bases, in that order; junction bases with no gene match: 9. This CDR3 region has 14 residues. The CDR3 nucleotides read TGTGCCAGCCCCCGGGGGGAGGCCACCTACGAGCAGTACTTC. Its translation: CASPRGEATYEQYF.

The V and J genes are TRBV9 and TRBJ1-2, with D perhaps matching TRBD1 (5 bases). V lost 0 bases and J lost 4, with 10 bases in between. Germline assignment: CDR1 SGDLS and CDR2 YYNGEE. The CDR3 is made up of 14 amino acids. CDR3 region: CASSVDRGVYGYTF. The CDR3 DNA is TGTGCCAGCAGCGTAGACCGGGGGGTCTATGGCTACACCTTC. The full variable domain, rest sourced from reference TRBV9 and TRBJ1-2, is DSGVTQTPKHLITATGQRVTLRCSPRSGDLSVYWYQQSLDQGLQFLIQYYNGEERAKGNILERFSAQQFPDLHSELNLSSLELGDSALYFCASSVDRGVYGYTFGSGTRLTVV.

This sequence joins TRBV11-2 and TRBJ1-2, with TRBD1 as a possible D gene (5 bases). Per the germline V gene, CDR1 is SGHAT and CDR2 is FQNNGV. V was cut by 5 bases and J by 2 bases, with 15 bases left in between. This CDR3 contains 15 residues. In nucleotides, the CDR3 is TGTGCCAGCAGCCCCATCCTACAGGAGAACTATGGCTACACCTTC. It codes for CASSPILQENYGYTF.

As DNA, the CDR3 is TGCAGTGCTAGGAAACAGGGTAATTCACCCCTCCACTTT. This codes for CSARKQGNSPLHF. The rearrangement joins TRBV20-1 to TRBJ1-6; D might be TRBD1 (6 bases). Per germline, CDR1 DFQATT and CDR2 SNEGSKA (reference sequence). The ends were cut back, 3 bases at V and 6 bases at J, with 9 bases in the middle. CDR3 size: 13 residues.

This clonotype has just a few counts. The genes are TRBV27 and TRBJ2-1; TRBD2 matches 8 bases. This CDR3 is built from 16 residues. The germline V gene has CDR1 MNHEY and CDR2 SMNVEV (reference sequence). Losses at the gene ends were 8 bases for V and 7 bases for J; bases not matched to a gene: 16. The DNA for the CDR3 is TGTGCCAGCCGGCAAGAAGCGGGGGTCTCGGGAAATGAGCAGTTCTTC. Residues: CASRQEAGVSGNEQFF.

This clonotype was seen once. V usage is TRBV10-3 and J usage is TRBJ2-7; D unclear. This CDR3 comprises 13 residues. Per the germline V gene, CDR1 is ENHRY and CDR2 is SYGVKD. The V end lost 2 bases, the J end lost 3 bases, and 8 bases lay between the germline ends. For the CDR3, the DNA is TGTGCCATCAGTGAGGGAGCGATCTACGAGCAGTACTTC. Translation gives CAISEGAIYEQYF.

The rearrangement links TRBV25-1 to TRBJ1-5, with TRBD1 identical over 7 bases. The CDR3 consists of 13 residues. Trimming cost V 5 bases and J 7 bases; bases outside gene matches: 5. The germline gives CDR1 MGHDK, CDR2 SYGVNS. Written as DNA, the CDR3 is TGTGCCAGCAGTAGGGGGCGCGACCAGCCCCAGCATTTT. Its translation: CASSRGRDQPQHF.

The chain uses TRBV14 and TRBJ2-2, with D possibly TRBD2 on 5 matching bases. V lost 1 base and J 4 bases, leaving 10 bases between the germline ends. The CDR3 spans 15 residues. Germline lookup yields CDR1 SGHDN and CDR2 FVKESK. The CDR3: CASSQGGWRTGELFF. CDR3 DNA: TGTGCCAGCAGCCAAGGAGGGTGGCGCACCGGGGAGCTGTTTTTT. The whole variable domain, filled in from reference TRBV14 and TRBJ2-2, reads EAGVTQFPSHSVIEKGQTVTLRCDPISGHDNLYWYRRVMGKEIKFLLHFVKESKQDESGMPNNRFLAERTGGTYSTLKVQPAELEDSGVYFCASSQGGWRTGELFFGEGSRLTVL.